This is a list of T cell receptor beta chains from one sample in a study of cytomegalovirus exposure and HLA in healthy donors. Method: immunoSEQ multiplex PCR; TCRdb's copy keeps in-frame clones and lacks some. Among under 95,000 clones listed, 75% were seen once. Sequencing was performed on PBMCs. The receptors here all came from a man aged 40-55 years in good health and CMV-seronegative. Both conserved end residues are part of each CDR3. Each record gives: CDR3 length, J gene, clone size, V gene, CDR3 protein. Some rows have no size entry. The others give once, few or many, or a class for an expanded clone.

cdr3_length: 12; j_call: TRBJ1-3; clone_size: once; v_call: TRBV2; cdr3_aa: CASKGNEDTIYF
cdr3_length: 12; j_call: TRBJ1-2; clone_size: once; v_call: TRBV27; cdr3_aa: CASSSAALGYTF
cdr3_length: 13; j_call: TRBJ2-7; clone_size: .; v_call: TRBV5-6; cdr3_aa: CASSFGGGYEQYF
cdr3_length: 13; j_call: TRBJ1-3; clone_size: .; v_call: TRBV25-1; cdr3_aa: CASSEPFRNTIYF
cdr3_length: 14; j_call: TRBJ2-7; clone_size: .; v_call: TRBV6-5; cdr3_aa: CASSYSGEFYEQYF
cdr3_length: 16; j_call: TRBJ2-4; clone_size: few; v_call: TRBV21-1; cdr3_aa: CASSNPPRQVKNIQYF
cdr3_length: 15; j_call: TRBJ2-5; clone_size: .; v_call: TRBV7-3; cdr3_aa: CASSLGAGKQETQYF
cdr3_length: 15; j_call: TRBJ2-3; clone_size: .; v_call: TRBV9; cdr3_aa: CASSVERGGTDTQYF
cdr3_length: 15; j_call: TRBJ2-3; clone_size: few; v_call: TRBV6-6; cdr3_aa: CASSWTSGIGDTQYF
cdr3_length: 15; j_call: TRBJ2-5; clone_size: .; v_call: TRBV28; cdr3_aa: CASSTTYRIRATQYF
cdr3_length: 15; j_call: TRBJ2-3; clone_size: .; v_call: TRBV7-3; cdr3_aa: CASSLWRGSTDTQYF
cdr3_length: 15; j_call: TRBJ1-4; clone_size: .; v_call: TRBV2; cdr3_aa: CASSPTGGKDEKLFF
cdr3_length: 13; j_call: TRBJ1-5; clone_size: .; v_call: TRBV10-3; cdr3_aa: CAIGQESNQPQHF
cdr3_length: 16; j_call: TRBJ1-2; clone_size: .; v_call: TRBV5-1; cdr3_aa: CASSLGPTGAELGYTF
cdr3_length: 15; j_call: TRBJ2-5; clone_size: .; v_call: TRBV7-9; cdr3_aa: CASSTPGQGTETQYF
cdr3_length: 15; j_call: TRBJ2-3; clone_size: .; v_call: TRBV7-9; cdr3_aa: CASSEGTSGSDTQYF
cdr3_length: 14; j_call: TRBJ2-7; clone_size: .; v_call: TRBV6-5; cdr3_aa: CASSQSYRAYEQYF
cdr3_length: 14; j_call: TRBJ1-1; clone_size: .; v_call: TRBV5-1; cdr3_aa: CASSPNQGITEAFF
cdr3_length: 10; j_call: TRBJ1-2; clone_size: .; v_call: TRBV6-4; cdr3_aa: CAGGASCYTF
cdr3_length: 12; j_call: TRBJ1-1; clone_size: .; v_call: TRBV9; cdr3_aa: CASSQGATEAFF
cdr3_length: 15; j_call: TRBJ2-5; clone_size: .; v_call: TRBV5-1; cdr3_aa: CASSSMTGDQETQYF
cdr3_length: 18; j_call: TRBJ1-3; clone_size: once; v_call: TRBV7-9; cdr3_aa: CASSLHRSGGKTGNTIYF
cdr3_length: 16; j_call: TRBJ2-7; clone_size: .; v_call: TRBV11-3; cdr3_aa: CASSLGQTRNSYEQYF
cdr3_length: 16; j_call: TRBJ2-5; clone_size: .; v_call: TRBV30; cdr3_aa: CAWSLGLVGGQETQYF
cdr3_length: 15; j_call: TRBJ2-1; clone_size: .; v_call: TRBV5-1; cdr3_aa: CASSSYYRANNEQFF